This T cell receptor beta chain was sequenced for a study of Graves' ophthalmopathy and Graves' hyperthyroidism. This CDR3 spans 14 amino acids. Trimming removed 3 bases from V and 5 bases from J, with 13 bases in between. Germline values: CDR1 SNHLY, CDR2 FYNNEI. Moderately to severely active ophthalmopathy under 3 months, CAS at least 3, NOSPECS at least 4. Using RNA transcripts, the TCR beta CDR3 regions were amplified. The workflow started with a first-round RT-PCR run with HTBI primers and then moved on to a second-round multiplex PCR. TCRdb re-called the multiplex PCR reads with MiXCR, one entry per CDR3 protein. The sample consists of about 58,000 distinct CDR3 sequences, less than 65% of them appearing once.

The rearrangement links TRBV2 to TRBJ1-2; no clear D. This TCR was sampled from an adult woman with Graves' ophthalmopathy. The sequencing input was peripheral blood. The CDR3 sequence is CASSESRIHYGYTF. The DNA of the CDR3 is TGTGCCAGCAGTGAGTCCAGGATTCATTATGGCTACACCTTC.